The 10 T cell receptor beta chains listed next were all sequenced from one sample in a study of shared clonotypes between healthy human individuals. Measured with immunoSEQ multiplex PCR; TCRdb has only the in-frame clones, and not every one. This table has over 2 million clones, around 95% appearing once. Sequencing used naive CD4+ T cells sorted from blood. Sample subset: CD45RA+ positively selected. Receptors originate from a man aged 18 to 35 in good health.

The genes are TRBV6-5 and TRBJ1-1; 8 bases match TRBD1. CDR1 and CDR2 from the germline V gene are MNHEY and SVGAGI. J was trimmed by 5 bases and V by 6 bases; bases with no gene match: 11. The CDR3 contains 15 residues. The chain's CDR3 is CASRDPGGANTEAFF. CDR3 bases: TGTGCCAGCAGGGATCCAGGGGGCGCGAATACTGAAGCTTTCTTT.

As DNA, the CDR3 is TGTGCCTGGAGTGCGGGCAGGGCTTACAATGAGCAGTTCTTC. It specifies CAWSAGRAYNEQFF. The chain employs TRBV30 and TRBJ2-1; perhaps TRBD1 as D (5 bases). The V end lost 1 base, the J end lost 4 bases, and 11 bases lay between the germline ends. The CDR3 contains 14 residues. CDR1 and CDR2 from the germline V gene are GTSNPN and SVGIG (reference sequence).

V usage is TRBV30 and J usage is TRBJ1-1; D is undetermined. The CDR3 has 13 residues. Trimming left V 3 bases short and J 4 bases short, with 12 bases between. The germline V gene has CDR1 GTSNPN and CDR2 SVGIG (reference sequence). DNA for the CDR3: TGTGCCTGGAGCCCTAATCGGCGCACTGAAGCTTTCTTT. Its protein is CAWSPNRRTEAFF.

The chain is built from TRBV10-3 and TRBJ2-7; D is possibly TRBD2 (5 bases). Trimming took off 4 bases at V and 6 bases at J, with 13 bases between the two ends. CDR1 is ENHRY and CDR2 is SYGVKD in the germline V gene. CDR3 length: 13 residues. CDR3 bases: TGTGCCATCAGTGGGGGAGCCCCTCTCGAGCAGTACTTC. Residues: CAISGGAPLEQYF.

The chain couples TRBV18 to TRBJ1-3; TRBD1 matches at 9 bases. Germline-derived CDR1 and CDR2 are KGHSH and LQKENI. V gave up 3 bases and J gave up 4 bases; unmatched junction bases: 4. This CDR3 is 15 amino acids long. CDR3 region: CASSPGDREGNTIYF. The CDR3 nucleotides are TGTGCCAGCTCACCGGGGGACAGGGAAGGAAACACCATATATTTT.

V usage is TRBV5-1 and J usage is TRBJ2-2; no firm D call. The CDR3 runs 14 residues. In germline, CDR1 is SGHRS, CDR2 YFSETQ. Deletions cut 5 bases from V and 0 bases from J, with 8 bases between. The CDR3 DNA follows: TGCGCCAGCAGGAAGGGCGCGAACACCGGGGAGCTGTTTTTT. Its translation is CASRKGANTGELFF.

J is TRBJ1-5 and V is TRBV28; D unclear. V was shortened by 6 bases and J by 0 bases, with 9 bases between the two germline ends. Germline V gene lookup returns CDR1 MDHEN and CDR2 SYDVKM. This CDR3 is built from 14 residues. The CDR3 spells CASRATFSNQPQHF. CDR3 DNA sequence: TGTGCCAGCAGAGCAACATTTAGCAATCAGCCCCAGCATTTT. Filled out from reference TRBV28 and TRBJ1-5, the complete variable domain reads DVKVTQSSRYLVKRTGEKVFLECVQDMDHENMFWYRQDPGLGLRLIYFSYDVKMKEKGDIPEGYSVSREKKERFSLILESASTNQTSMYLCASRATFSNQPQHFGDGTRLSIL.

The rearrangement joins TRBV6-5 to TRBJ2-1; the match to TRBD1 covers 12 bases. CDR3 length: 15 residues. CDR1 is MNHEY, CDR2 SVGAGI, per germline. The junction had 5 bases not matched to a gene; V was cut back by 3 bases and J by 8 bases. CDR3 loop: CASSYPGTGGYEQFF. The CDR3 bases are TGTGCCAGCAGTTATCCCGGGACAGGGGGCTATGAGCAGTTCTTC.

CDR3: CASSLGTLPQHF. The CDR3 region has the DNA TGTGCCAGCAGCTTGGGGACTCTGCCCCAGCATTTT. The chain is built from TRBV5-6 and TRBJ1-5; D gene ambiguous. Germline lookup yields CDR1 SGHDT and CDR2 YYEEEE. V lost 0 bases to trimming and J lost 9 bases, with 7 bases between them. The CDR3 is 12 amino acids.

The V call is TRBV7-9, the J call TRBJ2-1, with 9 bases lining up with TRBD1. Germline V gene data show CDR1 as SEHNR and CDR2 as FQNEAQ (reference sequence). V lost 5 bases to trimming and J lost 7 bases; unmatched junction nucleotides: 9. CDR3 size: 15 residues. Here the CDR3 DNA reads TGTGCCAGCAGCGCCGGGACAGGGTTTGGGAATGAGCAGTTCTTC. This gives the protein CASSAGTGFGNEQFF. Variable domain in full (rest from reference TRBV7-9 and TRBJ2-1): DTGVSQNPRHKITKRGQNVTFRCDPISEHNRLYWYRQTLGQGPEFLTYFQNEAQLEKSRLLSDRFSAERPKGSFSTLEIQRTEQGDSAMYLCASSAGTGFGNEQFFGPGTRLTVL.